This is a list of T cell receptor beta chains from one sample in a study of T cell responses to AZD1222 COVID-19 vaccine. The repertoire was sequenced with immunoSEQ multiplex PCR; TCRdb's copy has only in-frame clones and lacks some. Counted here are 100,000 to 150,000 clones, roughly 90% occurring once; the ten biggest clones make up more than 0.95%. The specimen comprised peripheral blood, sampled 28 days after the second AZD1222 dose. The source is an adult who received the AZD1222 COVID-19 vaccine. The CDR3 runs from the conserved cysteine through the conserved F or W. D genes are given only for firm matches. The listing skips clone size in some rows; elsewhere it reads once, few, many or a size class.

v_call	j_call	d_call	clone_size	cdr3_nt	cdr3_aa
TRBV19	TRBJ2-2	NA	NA	TGTGCCAGTACCCAGATGGGGGCAAGTACCGGGGAGCTGTTTTTT	CASTQMGASTGELFF
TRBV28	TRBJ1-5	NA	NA	TGTGCCAGCAGTTTTGCCGGGAACAATCAGCCCCAGCATTTT	CASSFAGNNQPQHF
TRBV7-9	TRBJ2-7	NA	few	TGTGCCAGCAGCTTAGAGGAGGGCCTACGCTACGAGCAGTACTTC	CASSLEEGLRYEQYF
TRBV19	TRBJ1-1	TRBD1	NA	TGTGCCAGTAGTTCTATGCGCGGACAGGGGGCGAACACTGAAGCTTTCTTT	CASSSMRGQGANTEAFF
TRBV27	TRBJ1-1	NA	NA	TGTGCCAGCAGTTTATTGGGTCCGGGGGCAGATGAAGCTTTCTTT	CASSLLGPGADEAFF
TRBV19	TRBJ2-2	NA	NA	TGTGCCAGTAGTCCTGGGTTGGGGCGGCTGAACACCGGGGAGCTGTTTTTT	CASSPGLGRLNTGELFF
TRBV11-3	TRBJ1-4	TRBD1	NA	TGTGCCAGCAGCCCGAGGACAGGGGGCGGGGAAAAACTGTTTTTT	CASSPRTGGGEKLFF
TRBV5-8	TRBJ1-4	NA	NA	TGTGCCAGCAGCTTGGGTTGGGGGGCAACTAATGAAAAACTGTTTTTT	CASSLGWGATNEKLFF
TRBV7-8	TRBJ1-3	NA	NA	TGTGCCAGCAGCCTTAGCCATTACTCTGGAAACACCATATATTTT	CASSLSHYSGNTIYF
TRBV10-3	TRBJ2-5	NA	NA	TGTGCCATCAGGACAGATAAACAAGAGACCCAGTACTTC	CAIRTDKQETQYF
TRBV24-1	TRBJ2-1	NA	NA	TGTGCCACCAGTGCCGCAAATGAGCAGTTCTTC	CATSAANEQFF
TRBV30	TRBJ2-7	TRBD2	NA	TGTGCCTGGAGGGTAGCGGGAGGAGTTTCTCGCGAGCAGTACTTC	CAWRVAGGVSREQYF
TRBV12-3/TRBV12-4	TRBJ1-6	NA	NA	TGTGCCAGCACCTTGGGGGACCTAGGGTCCCTCCACTTT	CASTLGDLGSLHF
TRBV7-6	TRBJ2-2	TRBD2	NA	TGTGCCAGCAGCTTATTCAGGCGGGAGTTCGTCTCCGGGGAGCTGTTTTTT	CASSLFRREFVSGELFF
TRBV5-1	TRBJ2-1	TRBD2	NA	TGCGCCAGCAGCTTTACTAGCGGGAGCTACAATGAGCAGTTCTTC	CASSFTSGSYNEQFF
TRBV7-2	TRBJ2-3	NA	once	TGTGCCAGCAGCTTAGAGGGGTCAGATACGCAGTATTTT	CASSLEGSDTQYF
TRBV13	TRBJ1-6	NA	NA	TGTGCCAGCAGCGAAGAGGTAGCCAATTCACCCCTCCACTTT	CASSEEVANSPLHF
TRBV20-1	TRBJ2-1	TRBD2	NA	TGCAGTGCTAGTAGGGTCGGGAGGTCGTGGGATGAGCAGTTCTTC	CSASRVGRSWDEQFF
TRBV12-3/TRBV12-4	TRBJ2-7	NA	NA	TGTGCCAGCAGTCCTCAGGGGAGGTACGAGCAGTACTTC	CASSPQGRYEQYF
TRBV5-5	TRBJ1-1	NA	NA	TGTGCCAGCAGCTACCGCTCGACAGTGAACACTGAAGCTTTCTTT	CASSYRSTVNTEAFF
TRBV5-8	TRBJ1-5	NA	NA	TGTGCCAGCAGCTTGAGAACGGGGGCTATGGGCAATCAGCCCCAGCATTTT	CASSLRTGAMGNQPQHF
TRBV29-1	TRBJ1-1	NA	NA	TGCAGCGTTGGAGGGACATTGAACACTGAAGCTTTCTTT	CSVGGTLNTEAFF